Listed below are T cell receptor beta chains from one sample, sequenced in a study of T cells expressing NK-cell markers. TCRdb reprocessed the 5' RACE reads and stores each CDR3 protein as one record, lacking DNA. The sample features roughly 160,000 distinct CDR3 sequences, with just over 20% in its top ten. The material sequenced was blood T cells: a sorted CD56 or NKG2C T cell subset, CD4+ or CD8+ T cells, or bulk PBMC T cells (not recorded which). The source is a man aged 18-75 years in good health. The CDR3 runs from the conserved cysteine through the conserved F or W.

J: TRBJ2-7; V: TRBV9; CDR3: CASSAGTSGGDEQYF
J: TRBJ2-7; V: TRBV7-8; CDR3: CASSLGGTYSYEQYF
J: TRBJ2-1; V: TRBV2; CDR3: CASSEARQGRNEQFF
J: TRBJ2-1; V: TRBV2; CDR3: CASSEGAGVAYNEQFF
J: TRBJ1-5; V: TRBV28; CDR3: CASSFPSWANQPQHF
J: TRBJ1-6; V: TRBV20-1; CDR3: CSATITPENSPLHF
J: TRBJ2-1; V: TRBV10-2; CDR3: CASGGGITYNEQFF
J: TRBJ2-5; V: TRBV25-1; CDR3: CASSDGYQETQYF
J: TRBJ2-3; V: TRBV5-6; CDR3: CASTSLAGAYTDTQYF
J: TRBJ2-7; V: TRBV5-4; CDR3: CASSFSGGADEQYF
J: TRBJ2-3; V: TRBV11-1; CDR3: CASSLVEIGDRAGAKDTQYF
J: TRBJ2-3; V: TRBV29-1; CDR3: CSVAGGSPSTDTQYF
J: TRBJ1-2; V: TRBV6-5; CDR3: CASRIQENYGYTF
J: TRBJ2-7; V: TRBV4-2; CDR3: CASSQVRGREQYF
J: TRBJ2-1; V: TRBV5-5; CDR3: CASKSGGASSYNEQFF
J: TRBJ2-7; V: TRBV13; CDR3: CASSAGTSGAYEQYF
J: TRBJ2-1; V: TRBV28; CDR3: CASSQTGVGSYNEQFF
J: TRBJ2-6; V: TRBV5-1; CDR3: CASSLTIQDSGANVLTF
J: TRBJ1-6; V: TRBV9; CDR3: CASSSGLASPLHF
J: TRBJ2-1; V: TRBV20-1; CDR3: CSALGRGLLLDEQFF
J: TRBJ2-5; V: TRBV7-2; CDR3: CASSSTGGGYQETQYF
J: TRBJ2-3; V: TRBV12-3/TRBV12-4; CDR3: CASHVGQNTDTQYF
J: TRBJ2-5; V: TRBV5-1; CDR3: CASSLRTDREETQYF
J: TRBJ2-3; V: TRBV29-1; CDR3: CSAGTSGGPDTQYF
J: TRBJ2-2; V: TRBV7-6; CDR3: CASSQGTFGELFF
J: TRBJ2-7; V: TRBV4-1; CDR3: CASSQGSGTEEQYF
J: TRBJ2-1; V: TRBV5-6; CDR3: CASSRSHPQPFF
J: TRBJ1-2; V: TRBV7-9; CDR3: CASRSDGDGYTF
J: TRBJ1-6; V: TRBV6-1; CDR3: CASSVSVPISPLHF
J: TRBJ2-1; V: TRBV7-8; CDR3: CASSWSSFYEQFF
J: TRBJ1-5; V: TRBV12-3/TRBV12-4; CDR3: CASSFSIDNQPQHF
J: TRBJ2-1; V: TRBV5-4; CDR3: CASRTVGWDEQFF
J: TRBJ2-3; V: TRBV7-9; CDR3: CASSPRQGGLGDTQYF
J: TRBJ1-2; V: TRBV3-1; CDR3: CASSRDQTGYRYGYTF
J: TRBJ2-5; V: TRBV9; CDR3: CASSVGGGRQETQYF
J: TRBJ1-4; V: TRBV4-1; CDR3: CASSQGPGEPGEKLFF
J: TRBJ2-5; V: TRBV20-1; CDR3: CSARGSYLQETQYF
J: TRBJ2-5; V: TRBV27; CDR3: CASSLSIQGARETQYF
J: TRBJ2-1; V: TRBV7-9; CDR3: CASSVSGGAYEQFF
J: TRBJ2-5; V: TRBV28; CDR3: CASSARQGIGADQETQYF
J: TRBJ2-1; V: TRBV11-1; CDR3: CASSTLTSGGHNEQFF